These T cell receptor beta chains were read from a single sample in a study of T cells in Graves' hyperthyroidism and ophthalmopathy. MiXCR was run by TCRdb on the multiplex PCR reads, yielding one entry per CDR3 protein. The sample includes about 530,000 distinct CDR3 sequences, roughly 18% of them seen just once. The sequenced sample was blood. The receptor set was obtained from a woman in her late teens or twenties with Graves' ophthalmopathy. The CDR3 runs from the conserved cysteine through the conserved F or W. D genes are given only for firm matches. Clone size is not always given. Where it is, it says once, few, many or a class for expanded clones.

j_call v_call d_call clone_size cdr3_nt cdr3_aa
TRBJ2-2 TRBV30 NA NA TGTGCCTGGAGTGTCCTCGACAAAACCGGGGAGCTGTTTTTT CAWSVLDKTGELFF
TRBJ1-6 TRBV20-1 NA many TGCAGTGCTAGAGATCTGGAGCGCCTGTCACCCCTCCACTTT CSARDLERLSPLHF
TRBJ1-1 TRBV6-1 TRBD1 many TGTGCCAGCAGTTACGAGGGATATGGGACAGGGGGGAAGGTTACCGCTGAAGCTTTCTTT CASSYEGYGTGGKVTAEAFF
TRBJ1-1 TRBV20-1 NA many TGCAGTGCTAAGGGACAAACCACTGAAGCTTTCTTT CSAKGQTTEAFF
TRBJ2-7 TRBV27 TRBD2 NA TGTGCCAGCAGTTCCCCCGGGACTAGCGGGAGGATCAGCTCCTACGAGCAGTACTTC CASSSPGTSGRISSYEQYF
TRBJ1-5 TRBV20-1 NA NA TGCAGTGCTAGTCCGGCAGGGAACAATCAGCCCCAGCATTTT CSASPAGNNQPQHF
TRBJ2-2 TRBV29-1 NA few TGCAGCGTTGAGGCAGAGTTAACCGGGGAGCTGTTTTTT CSVEAELTGELFF
TRBJ1-5 TRBV28 TRBD1 many TGTGCCAGCAGTCCCCGGACAGGGCCAGATCAGCCCCAGCATTTT CASSPRTGPDQPQHF
TRBJ1-2 TRBV19 TRBD1 few TGTGCCAGTAGTCACTTCCGGGACAGGAACCTCTATGGCTACACCTTC CASSHFRDRNLYGYTF
TRBJ2-3 TRBV7-3 TRBD2 many TGTGCCAGCAGCCCCACCAGACTAGCGGGGGGTGGAGATACGCAGTATTTT CASSPTRLAGGGDTQYF
TRBJ1-5 TRBV5-8 NA many TGTGCCAGCAGCTTCAGTGGTAGGAATCAGCCCCAGCATTTT CASSFSGRNQPQHF
TRBJ2-1 TRBV2 TRBD1 many TGTGCCAGCAGCGGACAGGGGAACTCCTACAATGAGCAGTTCTTC CASSGQGNSYNEQFF
TRBJ2-5 TRBV3-1 TRBD2 NA TGTGCCAGCAGCCAACTAGCGGGGAGGGGGGAGACCCAGTACTTC CASSQLAGRGETQYF
TRBJ2-1 TRBV28 NA many TGTGCCAGCACCTATCGGACTACCTACAATGAGCAGTTCTTC CASTYRTTYNEQFF
TRBJ1-1 TRBV20-1 TRBD1 many TGCAGTGCCGGACAGGGAACGAACACTGAAGCTTTCTTT CSAGQGTNTEAFF
TRBJ2-5 TRBV5-1 TRBD1 many TGCGCCAGCAGCTCCCGGACAGGGGGCGCGGAGACCCAGTACTTC CASSSRTGGAETQYF
TRBJ2-1 TRBV28 NA many TGTGCCAGCAGCCAGAGAAATGAGCAGTTCTTC CASSQRNEQFF
TRBJ2-3 TRBV28 NA many TGTGCCAGCAATACGGTTAGCACAGATACGCAGTATTTT CASNTVSTDTQYF
TRBJ1-5 TRBV20-1 NA NA TGCAGTGCATCCATCTCCGGTCAGCCCCAGCATTTT CSASISGQPQHF
TRBJ2-7 TRBV6-1 NA NA TGTGCCAGCAGTGAAGTCGGGGCTAACTACGAGCAGTACTTC CASSEVGANYEQYF
TRBJ2-3 TRBV18 NA few TGTGCCAGCTCACTCGGTGCCGGGACCCACTTCGAAGATACGCAGTATTTT CASSLGAGTHFEDTQYF
TRBJ2-1 TRBV20-1 TRBD2 NA TGCAGTGCTAGAGCCCCGGGGGAGGGATATGAGCAGTTCTTC CSARAPGEGYEQFF
TRBJ2-1 TRBV5-1 TRBD1 many TGCGCCAGCAGCTCGGACGGAGGGAGAACAGGGGGCGCGTACAATGAGCAGTTCTTC CASSSDGGRTGGAYNEQFF
TRBJ2-5 TRBV6-4 NA few TGTGGCAGAACATACCGGGGACTGTTGCTTAGCTTCCAAGAGACCCAGTACTTC CGRTYRGLLLSFQETQYF
TRBJ1-1 TRBV28 NA many TGTGCCAGCAGTGCCCGGGGAAGAGGGGGAGCTTTCTTT CASSARGRGGAFF
TRBJ1-1 TRBV7-2 NA many TGTGCCAGCAGTTCTATGCAGGGGACCCTTATGGTTGCTGAAGCTTTCTTT CASSSMQGTLMVAEAFF
TRBJ1-4 TRBV2 NA NA TGTGCCAGCGGAAGCCGACCCGGTGAAGTGGTTAATAGCGGGGAAAAACTGTTTTTT CASGSRPGEVVNSGEKLFF
TRBJ2-1 TRBV6-2/TRBV6-3 NA few TGTGCCAGCAGAAGCGGCACCTACAATGAGCAGTTCTTC CASRSGTYNEQFF
TRBJ1-1 TRBV28 NA many TGTGCCAGCAGTATAGGACACTCGAACACTGAAGCTTTCTTT CASSIGHSNTEAFF
TRBJ1-4 TRBV6-1 TRBD1 few TGTGCCAGCAGTGTGGACAGGGGGGGTGAAAAACTGTTTTTT CASSVDRGGEKLFF
TRBJ1-1 TRBV10-2 NA NA TGCGCCAGCAGTGAGCCAGGGTCGAACACTGAAGCTTTCTTT CASSEPGSNTEAFF
TRBJ1-1 TRBV20-1 NA many TGCAGTGCTAGGGCTGTGGCGGGAGGCACTGAAGCTTTCTTT CSARAVAGGTEAFF
TRBJ2-1 TRBV4-2 NA NA TGTGCCAGCAGCCCCAGGGGGGCGGGAGTGACGAATGAGCAGTTCTTC CASSPRGAGVTNEQFF
TRBJ1-4 TRBV7-9 NA NA TGTGCCAGCAGCTTGATAGGGAACGGAGAAAAACTGTTTTTT CASSLIGNGEKLFF
TRBJ2-3 TRBV4-3 TRBD2 many TGCGCCAGCAGCTCCGAACTAGCGGGAGGGACAGATACGCAGTATTTT CASSSELAGGTDTQYF
TRBJ1-1 TRBV19 TRBD1 few TGTGCCAGTAGTAGGGAGGGGGCAGGATTGAACACTGAAGCTTTCTTT CASSREGAGLNTEAFF
TRBJ2-1 TRBV20-1 TRBD2 many TGCAGTGCTAGAGATAGGCTAGCGGCCTACAATGAGCAGTTCTTC CSARDRLAAYNEQFF
TRBJ2-2 TRBV5-8 TRBD2 few TGTGCCAGCAGCCCGGGACTAGTGAACACCGGGGAGCTGTTTTTT CASSPGLVNTGELFF
TRBJ1-1 TRBV7-6 NA NA TGTGCCAGCAGCTCAAGAGGGGATCACCCTGAAGCTTTCTTT CASSSRGDHPEAFF
TRBJ2-5 TRBV11-2 NA many TGTGCCAGCAGCCTTAAGGGCAGAGAGACCCAGTACTTC CASSLKGRETQYF
TRBJ1-1 TRBV20-1 NA many TGCAGTGCTAGCCCGGGGGCATCGGGCACTGAAGCTTTCTTT CSASPGASGTEAFF
TRBJ2-1 TRBV7-9 NA many TGTGCCAGCAGCCCACTAGGGGCACGGAAGCCAAGTGAGCAGTTCTTC CASSPLGARKPSEQFF
TRBJ1-2 TRBV20-1 NA many TGCAGTGCTTCCCAGCACTATGGCTACACCTTC CSASQHYGYTF
TRBJ2-7 TRBV30 NA few TGTGCCTGGAGTGTATCGGGGGCTGGGGTCCCACCCACGGTGTATGAGCAGTACTTC CAWSVSGAGVPPTVYEQYF
TRBJ1-6 TRBV3-1 NA many TGTGCCAGCAGCCAAGGGGGAAGGGGCACATCACCCCTCCACTTT CASSQGGRGTSPLHF
TRBJ2-7 TRBV11-2 NA many TGTGCCAGCAGTCAAATACGTCACAGTTCACACGAGCAGTACTTC CASSQIRHSSHEQYF
TRBJ1-1 TRBV19 NA NA TGTGCCAGTAGTACTGCGGCGTCAGGTGTCGCTGAAGCTTTCTTT CASSTAASGVAEAFF
TRBJ2-1 TRBV20-1 NA many TGCAGTGCCCGCGAACAGGGAAGGGGCTACAATGAGCAGTTCTTC CSAREQGRGYNEQFF
TRBJ2-2 TRBV7-9 TRBD2 many TGTGCCAGCAGCTCTAGCGGGAGGAACACCGGGGAGCTGTTTTTT CASSSSGRNTGELFF
TRBJ2-3 TRBV11-2 NA many TGTGCCAGCAGCTTAGTTGGCGGGGTCACAGATACGCAGTATTTT CASSLVGGVTDTQYF
TRBJ1-2 TRBV7-2 NA NA TGTGCCAGCAGCTTAGCTGTGGCAGGGTTGGTTGGCTACACCTTC CASSLAVAGLVGYTF
TRBJ2-7 TRBV29-1 NA NA TGCAGCGTCGGGGATAAGGGCGAGCAGTACTTC CSVGDKGEQYF
TRBJ1-2 TRBV28 NA few TGTGCCAGCAGTGGGACGAATGGCTACACCTTC CASSGTNGYTF
TRBJ2-7 TRBV27 TRBD1 NA TGTGCCAGCAAAACCGACAGGGTGACCTACGAGCAGTACTTC CASKTDRVTYEQYF
TRBJ2-7 TRBV28 NA many TGTGCCAGCAGTTTAGGTGGGGGGGGCCCACACGAGCAGTACTTC CASSLGGGGPHEQYF
TRBJ2-3 TRBV2 NA few TGTGCCAGCAGGACTCGACGGGGGTCCTCAGATACGCAGTATTTT CASRTRRGSSDTQYF
TRBJ2-5 TRBV28 NA few TGTGCCAGCAACCGCCCCCCGGGGGATGCGGAGACCCAGTACTTC CASNRPPGDAETQYF
TRBJ2-2 TRBV27 NA NA TGTGCCAGCAGTTTATTCGAGTACGCCGGGGAGCTGTTTTTT CASSLFEYAGELFF
TRBJ2-1 TRBV11-1 NA many TGTGCCAGCAGCCCCGGGGGATCAGCCCCCTACAATGAGCAGTTCTTC CASSPGGSAPYNEQFF
TRBJ1-5 TRBV18 NA many TGTGCCAGCTCACCTTCCCCCCAGGGTAGCAATCAGCCCCAGCATTTT CASSPSPQGSNQPQHF